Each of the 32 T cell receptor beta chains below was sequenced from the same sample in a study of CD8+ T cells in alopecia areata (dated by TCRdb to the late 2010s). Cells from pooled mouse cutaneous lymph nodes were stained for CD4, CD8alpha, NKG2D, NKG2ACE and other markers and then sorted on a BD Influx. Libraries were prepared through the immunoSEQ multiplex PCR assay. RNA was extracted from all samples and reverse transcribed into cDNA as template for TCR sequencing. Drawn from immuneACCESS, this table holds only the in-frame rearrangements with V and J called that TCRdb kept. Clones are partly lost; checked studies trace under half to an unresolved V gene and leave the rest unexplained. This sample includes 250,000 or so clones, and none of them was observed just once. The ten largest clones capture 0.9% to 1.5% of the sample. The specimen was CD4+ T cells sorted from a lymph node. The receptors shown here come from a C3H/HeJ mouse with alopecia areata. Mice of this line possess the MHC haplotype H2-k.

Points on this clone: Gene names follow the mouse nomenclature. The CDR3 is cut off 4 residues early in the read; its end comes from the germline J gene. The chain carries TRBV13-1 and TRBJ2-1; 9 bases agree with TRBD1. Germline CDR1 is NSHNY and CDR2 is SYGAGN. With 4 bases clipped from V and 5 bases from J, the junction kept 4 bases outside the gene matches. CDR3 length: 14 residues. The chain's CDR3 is CASSPGQGNAEQFF. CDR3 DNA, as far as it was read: TGTGCCAGCAGTCCCGGACAGGGGAATGCT.

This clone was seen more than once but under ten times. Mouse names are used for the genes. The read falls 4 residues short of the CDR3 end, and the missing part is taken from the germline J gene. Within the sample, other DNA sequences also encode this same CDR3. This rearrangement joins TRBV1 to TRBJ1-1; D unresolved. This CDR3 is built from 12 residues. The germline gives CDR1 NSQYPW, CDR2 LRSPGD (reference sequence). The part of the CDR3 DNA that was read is TGCACCTGCAGTGCAGTACAGACA. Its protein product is CTCSAVQT. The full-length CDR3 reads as CTCSAVQTEVFF.

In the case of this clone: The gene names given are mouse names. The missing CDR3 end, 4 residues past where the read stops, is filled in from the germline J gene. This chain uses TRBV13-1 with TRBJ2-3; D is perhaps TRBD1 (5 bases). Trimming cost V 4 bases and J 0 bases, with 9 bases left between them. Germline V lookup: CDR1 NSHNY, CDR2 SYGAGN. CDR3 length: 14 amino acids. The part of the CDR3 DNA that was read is TGTGCCAGCAGTCTGAGGGGTAGTGCAGAA. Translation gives CASSLRGSAE. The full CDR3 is CASSLRGSAETLYF.

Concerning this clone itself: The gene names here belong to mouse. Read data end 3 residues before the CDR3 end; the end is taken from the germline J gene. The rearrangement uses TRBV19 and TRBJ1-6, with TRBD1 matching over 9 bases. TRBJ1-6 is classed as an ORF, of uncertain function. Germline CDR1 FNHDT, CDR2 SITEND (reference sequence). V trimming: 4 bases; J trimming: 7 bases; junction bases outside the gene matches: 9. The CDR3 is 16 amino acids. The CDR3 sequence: CASSPGTGNMNSPLYF. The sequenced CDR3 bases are TGTGCCAGCAGTCCCGGGACAGGGAATATGAATTCGCCC.

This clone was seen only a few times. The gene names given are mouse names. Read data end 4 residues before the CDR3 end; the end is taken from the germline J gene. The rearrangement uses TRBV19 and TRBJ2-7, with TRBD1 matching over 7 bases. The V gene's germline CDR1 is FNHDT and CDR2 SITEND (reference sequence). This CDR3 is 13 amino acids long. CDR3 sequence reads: CASRTQGWYEQYF. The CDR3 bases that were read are TGTGCCAGCAGGACACAGGGGTGGTAT.

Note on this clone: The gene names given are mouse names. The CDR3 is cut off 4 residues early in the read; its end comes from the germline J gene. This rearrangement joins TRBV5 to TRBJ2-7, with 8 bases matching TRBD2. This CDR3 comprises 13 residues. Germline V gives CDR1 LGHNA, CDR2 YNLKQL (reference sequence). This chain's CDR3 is CASSQGGGDEQYF. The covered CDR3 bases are TGTGCCAGCAGCCAAGGGGGGGGCGAT.

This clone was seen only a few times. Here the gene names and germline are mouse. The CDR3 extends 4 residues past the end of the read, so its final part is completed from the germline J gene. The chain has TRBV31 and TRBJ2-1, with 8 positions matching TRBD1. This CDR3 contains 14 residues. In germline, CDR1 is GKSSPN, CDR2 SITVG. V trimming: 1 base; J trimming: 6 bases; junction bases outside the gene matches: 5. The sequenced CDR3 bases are TGTGCCTGGAGTCAAGGACAGGGAAGTGCT. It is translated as CAWSQGQGSA. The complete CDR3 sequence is CAWSQGQGSAEQFF.

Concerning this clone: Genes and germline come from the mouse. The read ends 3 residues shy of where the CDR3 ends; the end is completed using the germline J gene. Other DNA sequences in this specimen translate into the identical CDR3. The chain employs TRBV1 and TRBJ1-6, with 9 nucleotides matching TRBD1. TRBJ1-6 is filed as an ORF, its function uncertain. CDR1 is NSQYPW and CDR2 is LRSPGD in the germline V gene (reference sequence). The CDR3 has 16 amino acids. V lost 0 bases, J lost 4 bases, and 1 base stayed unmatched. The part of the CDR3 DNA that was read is TGCACCTGCAGTGCAGACGGGACAGGGTATAATTCGCCC. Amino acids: CTCSADGTGYNSP. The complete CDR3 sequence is CTCSADGTGYNSPLYF.

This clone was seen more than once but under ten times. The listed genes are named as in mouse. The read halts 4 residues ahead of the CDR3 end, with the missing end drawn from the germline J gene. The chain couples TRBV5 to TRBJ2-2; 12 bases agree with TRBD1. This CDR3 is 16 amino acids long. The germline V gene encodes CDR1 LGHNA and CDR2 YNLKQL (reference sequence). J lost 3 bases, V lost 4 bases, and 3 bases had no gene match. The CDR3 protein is CASSPGTGGYTGQLYF. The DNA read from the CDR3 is TGTGCCAGCAGCCCCGGGACAGGGGGCTACACCGGG.

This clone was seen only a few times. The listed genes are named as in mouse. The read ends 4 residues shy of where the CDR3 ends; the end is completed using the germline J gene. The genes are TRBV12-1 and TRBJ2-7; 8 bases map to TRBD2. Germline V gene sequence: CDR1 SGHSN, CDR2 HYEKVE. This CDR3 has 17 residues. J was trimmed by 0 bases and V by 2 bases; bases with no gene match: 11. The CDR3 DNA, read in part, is TGTGCCAGCTCTCCCTCTCCGGACTGGGTGAGCTCCTAT. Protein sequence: CASSPSPDWVSSY. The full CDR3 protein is CASSPSPDWVSSYEQYF.

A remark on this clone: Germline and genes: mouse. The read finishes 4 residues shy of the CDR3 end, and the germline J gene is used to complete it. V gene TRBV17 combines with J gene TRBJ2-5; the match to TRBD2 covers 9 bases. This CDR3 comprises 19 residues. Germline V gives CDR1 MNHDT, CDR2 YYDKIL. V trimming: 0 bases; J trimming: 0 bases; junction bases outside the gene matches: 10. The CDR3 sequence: CASSRDPHWGVFNQDTQYF. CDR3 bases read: TGTGCTAGCAGTAGAGATCCCCACTGGGGGGTCTTTAACCAAGAC.

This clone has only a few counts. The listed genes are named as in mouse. CDR3 region: CASSQDNWGFSYEQYF. Partial CDR3 DNA: TGTGCCAGCAGCCAAGATAACTGGGGGTTCTCCTAT. This chain connects TRBV5 to TRBJ2-7; 8 bases line up with TRBD2. The read comes to an end 4 residues before the CDR3 does, leaving the germline J gene to fill in the end. There are 16 residues in the CDR3. With 0 bases clipped from V and 0 bases from J, the junction kept 4 bases outside the gene matches. Germline CDR1 and CDR2: LGHNA and YNLKQL (reference sequence).

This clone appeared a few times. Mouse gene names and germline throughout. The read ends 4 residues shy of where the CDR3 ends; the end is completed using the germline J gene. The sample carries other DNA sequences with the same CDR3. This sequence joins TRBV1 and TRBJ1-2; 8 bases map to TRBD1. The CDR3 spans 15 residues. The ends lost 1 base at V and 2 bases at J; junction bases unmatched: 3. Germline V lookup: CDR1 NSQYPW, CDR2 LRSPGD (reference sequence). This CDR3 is CTCSAGQGRNSDYTF. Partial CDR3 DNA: TGCACCTGCAGTGCAGGACAGGGGCGGAACTCC.

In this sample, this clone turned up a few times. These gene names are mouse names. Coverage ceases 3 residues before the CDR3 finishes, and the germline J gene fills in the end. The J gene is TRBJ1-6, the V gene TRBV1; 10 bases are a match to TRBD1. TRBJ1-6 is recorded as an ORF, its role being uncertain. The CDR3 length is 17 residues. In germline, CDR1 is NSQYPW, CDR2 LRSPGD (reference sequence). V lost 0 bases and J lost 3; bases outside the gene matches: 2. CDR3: CTCSADGTGVYNSPLYF. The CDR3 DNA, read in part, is TGCACCTGCAGTGCAGATGGGACAGGGGTCTATAATTCGCCC.

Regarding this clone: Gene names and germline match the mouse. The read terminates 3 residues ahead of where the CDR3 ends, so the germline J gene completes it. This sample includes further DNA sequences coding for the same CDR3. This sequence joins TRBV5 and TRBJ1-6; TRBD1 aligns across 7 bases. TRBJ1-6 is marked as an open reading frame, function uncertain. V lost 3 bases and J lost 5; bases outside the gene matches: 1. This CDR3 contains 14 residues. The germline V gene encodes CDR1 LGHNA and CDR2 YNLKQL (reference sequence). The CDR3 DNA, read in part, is TGTGCCAGCAGCCAGGGGACAGATAATTCGCCC. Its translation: CASSQGTDNSP. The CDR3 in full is CASSQGTDNSPLYF.

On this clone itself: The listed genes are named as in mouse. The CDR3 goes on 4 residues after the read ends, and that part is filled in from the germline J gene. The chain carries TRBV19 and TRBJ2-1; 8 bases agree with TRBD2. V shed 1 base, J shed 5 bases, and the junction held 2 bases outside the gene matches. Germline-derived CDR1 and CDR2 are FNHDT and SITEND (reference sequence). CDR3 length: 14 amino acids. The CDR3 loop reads CASSIPGGNAEQFF. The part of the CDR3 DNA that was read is TGTGCCAGCAGTATACCTGGGGGGAATGCT. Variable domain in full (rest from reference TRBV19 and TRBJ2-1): GGIITQTPKFLIGQEGQKLTLKCQQNFNHDTMYWYRQDSGKGLRLIYYSITENDLQKGDLSEGYDASREKKSSFSLTVTSAQKNEMAVFLCASSIPGGNAEQFFGPGTRLTVL.

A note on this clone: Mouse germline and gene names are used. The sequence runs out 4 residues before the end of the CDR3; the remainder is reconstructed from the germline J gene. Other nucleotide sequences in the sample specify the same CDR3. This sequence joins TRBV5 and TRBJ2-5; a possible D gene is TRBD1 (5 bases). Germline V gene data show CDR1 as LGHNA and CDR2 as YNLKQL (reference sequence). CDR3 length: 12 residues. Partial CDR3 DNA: TGTGCCAGCAGCCAGCAGGGTGAC. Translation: CASSQQGD. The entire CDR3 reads CASSQQGDTQYF.

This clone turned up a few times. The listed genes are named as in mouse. The CDR3 DNA, read in part, is TGTGCCAGCAAACGACAGGGGGACTATGCT. Translated: CASKRQGDYA. The whole CDR3 reads CASKRQGDYAEQFF. This chain uses TRBV19 with TRBJ2-1; 9 bases line up with TRBD1. The CDR3 end falls 4 residues outside the read, so it is completed with the germline J gene. CDR3 length: 14 residues. Unmatched junction bases numbered 3, after V lost 6 bases and J lost 2 bases. Germline V CDR1 and CDR2: FNHDT, SITEND (reference sequence).

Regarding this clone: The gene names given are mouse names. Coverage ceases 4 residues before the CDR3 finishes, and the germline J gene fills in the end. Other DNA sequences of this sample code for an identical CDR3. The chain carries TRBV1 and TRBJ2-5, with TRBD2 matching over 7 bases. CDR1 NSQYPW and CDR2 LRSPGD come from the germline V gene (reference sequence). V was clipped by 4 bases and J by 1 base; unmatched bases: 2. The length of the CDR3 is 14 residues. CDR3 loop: CTCSGTGDQDTQYF. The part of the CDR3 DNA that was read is TGCACCTGCAGTGGAACTGGGGACCAAGAC.

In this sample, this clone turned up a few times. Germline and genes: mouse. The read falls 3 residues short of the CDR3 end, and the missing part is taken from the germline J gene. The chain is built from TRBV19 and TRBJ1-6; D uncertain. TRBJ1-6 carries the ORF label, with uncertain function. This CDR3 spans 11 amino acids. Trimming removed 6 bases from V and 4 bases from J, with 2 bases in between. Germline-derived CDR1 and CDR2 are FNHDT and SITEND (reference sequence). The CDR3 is CASTYNSPLYF. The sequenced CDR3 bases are TGTGCCAGCACATATAATTCGCCC.

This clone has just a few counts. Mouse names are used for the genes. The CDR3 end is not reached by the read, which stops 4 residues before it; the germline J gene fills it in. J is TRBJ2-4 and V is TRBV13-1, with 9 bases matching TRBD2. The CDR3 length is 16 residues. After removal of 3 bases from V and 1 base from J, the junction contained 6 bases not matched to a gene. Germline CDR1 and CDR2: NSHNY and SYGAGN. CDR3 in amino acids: CASSGGGAQGQNTLYF. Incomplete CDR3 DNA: TGTGCCAGCAGTGGTGGGGGGGCGCAGGGTCAAAAC.

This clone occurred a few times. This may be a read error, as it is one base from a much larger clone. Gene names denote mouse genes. The CDR3 DNA, read in part, is TGTGCCAGCAGTCACTGGGGGTCAAACACCGGG. It yields the protein CASSHWGSNTG. In full, the CDR3 reads CASSHWGSNTGQLYF. The chain joins TRBV19 to TRBJ2-2; the match to TRBD2 covers 8 bases. The read terminates 4 residues ahead of where the CDR3 ends, so the germline J gene completes it. CDR3 length equals 15 residues. The V and J ends lost 4 bases and 0 bases, in that order; junction bases with no gene match: 2. Germline-derived CDR1 and CDR2 are FNHDT and SITEND (reference sequence). Together with reference TRBV19 and TRBJ2-2, the CDR3 gives the full variable domain: GGIITQTPKFLIGQEGQKLTLKCQQNFNHDTMYWYRQDSGKGLRLIYYSITENDLQKGDLSEGYDASREKKSSFSLTVTSAQKNEMAVFLCASSHWGSNTGQLYFGEGSKLTVL.

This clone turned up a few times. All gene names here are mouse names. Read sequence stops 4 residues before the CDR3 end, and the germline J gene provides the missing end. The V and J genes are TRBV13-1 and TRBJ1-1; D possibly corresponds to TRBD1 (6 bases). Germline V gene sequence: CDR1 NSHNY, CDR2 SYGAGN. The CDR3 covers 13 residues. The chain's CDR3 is CASSGLQGSEVFF. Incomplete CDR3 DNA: TGTGCCAGCAGTGGGTTACAGGGCTCA.

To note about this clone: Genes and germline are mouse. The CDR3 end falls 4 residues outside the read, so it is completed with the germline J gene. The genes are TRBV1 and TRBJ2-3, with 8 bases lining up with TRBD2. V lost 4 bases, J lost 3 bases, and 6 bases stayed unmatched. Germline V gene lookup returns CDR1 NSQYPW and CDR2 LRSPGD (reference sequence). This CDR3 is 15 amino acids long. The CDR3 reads CTCSVFGGAAETLYF. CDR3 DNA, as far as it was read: TGCACCTGCAGTGTCTTCGGGGGGGCAGCAGAA.

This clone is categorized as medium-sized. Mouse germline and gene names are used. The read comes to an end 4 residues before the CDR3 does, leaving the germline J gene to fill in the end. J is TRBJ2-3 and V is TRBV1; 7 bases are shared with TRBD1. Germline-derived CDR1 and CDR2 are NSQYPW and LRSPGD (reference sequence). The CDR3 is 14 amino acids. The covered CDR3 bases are TGCACCTGCAGTGCCCCGGGACAGCGAGAA. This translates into CTCSAPGQRE. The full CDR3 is CTCSAPGQRETLYF.

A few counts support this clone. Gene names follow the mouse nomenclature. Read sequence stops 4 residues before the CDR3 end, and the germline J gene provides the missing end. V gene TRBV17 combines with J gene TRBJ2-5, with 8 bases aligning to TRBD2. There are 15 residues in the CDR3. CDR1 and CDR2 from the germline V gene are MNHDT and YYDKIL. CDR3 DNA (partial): TGTGCTAGCAGTAGAGATCGGGGGGGCGCGGAC. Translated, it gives CASSRDRGGAD. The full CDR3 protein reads CASSRDRGGADTQYF.

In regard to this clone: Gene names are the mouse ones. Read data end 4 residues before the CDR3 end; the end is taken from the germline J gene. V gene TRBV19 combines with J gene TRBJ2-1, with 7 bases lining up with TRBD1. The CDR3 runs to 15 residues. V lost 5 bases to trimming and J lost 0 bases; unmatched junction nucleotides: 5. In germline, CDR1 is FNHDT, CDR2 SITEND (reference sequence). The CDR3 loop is CASRAGGTNYAEQFF. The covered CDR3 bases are TGTGCCAGCAGGGCAGGGGGAACTAACTATGCT.

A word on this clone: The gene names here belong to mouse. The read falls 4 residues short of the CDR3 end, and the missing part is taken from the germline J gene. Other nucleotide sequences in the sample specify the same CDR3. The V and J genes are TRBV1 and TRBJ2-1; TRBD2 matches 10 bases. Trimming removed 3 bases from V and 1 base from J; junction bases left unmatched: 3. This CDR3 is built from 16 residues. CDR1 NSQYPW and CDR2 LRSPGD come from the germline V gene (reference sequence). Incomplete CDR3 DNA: TGCACCTGCAGTGCGCGGACTGGGGGAAACTATGCT. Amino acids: CTCSARTGGNYA. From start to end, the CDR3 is CTCSARTGGNYAEQFF.

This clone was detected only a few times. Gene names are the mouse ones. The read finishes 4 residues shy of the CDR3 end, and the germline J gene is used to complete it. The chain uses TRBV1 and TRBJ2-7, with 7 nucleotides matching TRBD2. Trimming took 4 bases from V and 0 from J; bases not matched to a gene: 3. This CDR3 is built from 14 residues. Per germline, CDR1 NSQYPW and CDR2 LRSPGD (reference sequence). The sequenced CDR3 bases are TGCACCTGCAGTGAACGGGGGGGCTCCTAT. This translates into CTCSERGGSY. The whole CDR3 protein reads CTCSERGGSYEQYF.

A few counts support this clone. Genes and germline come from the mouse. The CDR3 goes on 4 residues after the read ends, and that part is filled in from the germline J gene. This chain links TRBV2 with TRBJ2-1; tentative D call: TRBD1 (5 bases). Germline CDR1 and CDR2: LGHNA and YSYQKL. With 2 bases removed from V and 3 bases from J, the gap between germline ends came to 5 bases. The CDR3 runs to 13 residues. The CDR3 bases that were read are TGTGCCAGCAGCCAACAGGGCTATGCT. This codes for CASSQQGYA. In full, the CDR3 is CASSQQGYAEQFF.

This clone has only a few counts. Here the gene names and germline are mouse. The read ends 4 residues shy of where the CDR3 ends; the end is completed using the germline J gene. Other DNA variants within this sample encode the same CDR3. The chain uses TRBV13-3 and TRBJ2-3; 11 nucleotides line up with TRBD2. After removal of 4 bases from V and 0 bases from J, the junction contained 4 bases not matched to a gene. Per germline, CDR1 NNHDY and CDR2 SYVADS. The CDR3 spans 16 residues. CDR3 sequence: CASSRTGGTSAETLYF. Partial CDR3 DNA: TGTGCCAGCAGTCGGACTGGGGGGACTAGTGCAGAA.

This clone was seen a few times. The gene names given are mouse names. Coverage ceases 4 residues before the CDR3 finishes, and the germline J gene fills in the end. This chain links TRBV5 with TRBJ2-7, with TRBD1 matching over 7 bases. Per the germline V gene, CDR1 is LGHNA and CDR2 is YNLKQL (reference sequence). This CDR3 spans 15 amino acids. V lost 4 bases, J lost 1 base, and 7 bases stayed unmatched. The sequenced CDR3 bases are TGTGCCAGCAGCCCAATGCCGGGACAGTCCTAT. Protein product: CASSPMPGQSY. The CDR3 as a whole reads CASSPMPGQSYEQYF.